The sequence of this T cell receptor (beta chain) was determined in a study of shared clonotypes between healthy human individuals. To note about this clone: The target antigen is unknown.

On sorted subsets, replicate PCRs used roughly 220 ng DNA, or 27,000 or so T cell genomes. Produced via immunoSEQ multiplex PCR; TCRdb's table is partial and in-frame only. This table has about 380,000 clones, approximately 96% appearing once. Study-wide results and caveats: Represented diversity (both genetic and exposure-history) was limited by the small number of donors.

The sequenced sample was memory CD8+ T cells sorted from blood. Subset specified: CD45RO+ cells pooled with CCR7-negative TemRA cells. The clonotype comes from a man aged 30-40 years in good health.

The DNA for the CDR3 is TGCGCCAGCAGTGAGTCACGGGACCTCACAGATACGCAGTATTTT. Its protein product is CASSESRDLTDTQYF. The chain joins TRBV10-2 to TRBJ2-3, with D perhaps given as TRBD1 or TRBD2 (5 bases each). V was clipped by 0 bases and J by 2 bases, with 9 bases between them. Germline V lookup: CDR1 WSHSY, CDR2 SAAADI. The CDR3 length is 15 residues.